This T cell receptor (beta chain) was recorded in a study of Graves' ophthalmopathy and Graves' hyperthyroidism. Whole-study findings and limits: The model predicted ophthalmopathy progression with about 70% sensitivity and around 72% specificity.

Aged 18 to 65, the patients with hyperthyroidism had under 2 months' duration and were newly diagnosed. Diagnostic conclusions were grounded in clinical symptoms, serum thyroxine, TRAb, thyroid ultrasound and orbital computed tomography. The CDR3 is made up of 21 amino acids. The trim removed 3 bases at V and 2 bases at J, leaving 18 bases unmatched. Germline V gene sequence: CDR1 SGHVS, CDR2 FQNEAQ. The authors amplified TCR beta CDR3 regions, and they did so from RNA transcripts for repertoire sequencing. First-round RT-PCR relied on HTBI primers, and a second-round multiplex PCR came next. TCRdb re-called the multiplex PCR reads through MiXCR, storing one row per CDR3 protein. The repertoire includes about 370,000 distinct CDR3 sequences, approximately 18% of them detected once, and 2% to 3% sits in the top ten. This clonotype was seen repeatedly, ten times or more. The antigen is undetermined.

The chain couples TRBV7-8 to TRBJ2-7; TRBD2 agrees at 14 bases. Source material: peripheral blood. The source of this sequence is an adult woman with stable Graves' hyperthyroidism. The CDR3 bases are TGTGCCAGCAGCTTCGATGATACCGGGACTAGCGGGAGAATTTTCACCTACGAGCAGTACTTC. Its protein product is CASSFDDTGTSGRIFTYEQYF.